A single sample gave rise to the 28 T cell receptor beta chains below, sequenced in a study of blood T cells in healthy people across ages. Combining a sample-barcoded 5' primer with a J-beta primer mix, a second PCR ran for roughly 7 to 12 cycles. TCRdb re-analysed the 5' RACE reads in MiXCR, keeping a single row per CDR3 protein. Among about 970,000 distinct CDR3 sequences listed, approximately 50% were seen once. Sequencing was done on a sample of blood. These receptors originate from a woman aged 55-69 years in good health.

This clonotype was detected a few times. The V call is TRBV12-3 or TRBV12-4, the J call TRBJ2-5; TRBD1 matches 9 bases. This CDR3 region has 14 residues. The ends lost 1 base at V and 5 bases at J; junction bases unmatched: 2. CDR3 DNA: TGTGCCAGCAGTTTAGTCGGGACAGGGGAGACCCAGTACTTC. Its protein product is CASSLVGTGETQYF.

CDR3 amino acids: CASSQGWTGVQPQHF. The CDR3, as DNA: TGCGCCAGCAGCCAAGGATGGACAGGGGTCCAGCCCCAGCATTTT. J is TRBJ1-5 and V is TRBV4-1; 9 bases align to TRBD1. Germline CDR1 is MGHRA and CDR2 is YSYEKL. There are 15 residues in the CDR3. After removal of 1 base from V and 7 bases from J, the junction contained 5 bases not matched to a gene.

The chain uses TRBV4-3 and TRBJ2-1, with 7 nucleotides matching TRBD2. Germline V gives CDR1 LGHNA, CDR2 YSLEER. This CDR3 has 15 amino acids. V gave up 0 bases and J gave up 2 bases; unmatched junction bases: 1. Here the CDR3 DNA reads TGCGCCAGCAGCCAAGAACTAGCGCCCTACAATGAGCAGTTCTTC. Its protein is CASSQELAPYNEQFF.

CDR3 bases: TGTGCCAGCGAGCGTACTAGCGGCACAGATACGCAGTATTTT. Translation: CASERTSGTDTQYF. The V gene is TRBV6-6, the J gene TRBJ2-3; TRBD2 agrees at 7 bases. V gave up 8 bases and J gave up 1 base; unmatched junction bases: 6. The CDR3 sequence is 14 residues long. CDR1 and CDR2 (germline): MNHNY, SVGAGI (reference sequence).

This clonotype was observed a single time. V is TRBV20-1 and J is TRBJ2-3; 11 bases line up with TRBD1. This CDR3 region has 15 residues. J gave up 4 bases and V 0 bases, and 3 bases lay outside the gene matches. Germline CDR1 DFQATT, CDR2 SNEGSKA (reference sequence). The CDR3 spells CSAREGTGGSDTQYF. In DNA, the CDR3 is TGCAGTGCTAGAGAGGGGACAGGGGGGTCAGATACGCAGTATTTT.

The chain recombines TRBV3-1 with TRBJ2-3, with D perhaps matching TRBD1 or TRBD2 (5 bases each). Germline V gives CDR1 LGHDT, CDR2 YNNKEL (reference sequence). The CDR3 loop spans 16 amino acids. V was shortened by 0 bases and J by 3 bases, with 13 bases between the two germline ends. The CDR3 spells CASSQEGRPRTDTQYF. The CDR3 DNA reads as TGTGCCAGCAGCCAAGAGGGACGGCCAAGGACAGATACGCAGTATTTT.

The J gene is TRBJ2-3, the V gene TRBV20-1; D possibly uses TRBD1 or TRBD2 (6 bases each). The germline V gene has CDR1 DFQATT and CDR2 SNEGSKA (reference sequence). The CDR3 covers 12 residues. V was clipped by 7 bases and J by 1 base, with 9 bases between them. Here the CDR3 DNA reads TGCAGTGAGGGGGGAGGCACAGATACGCAGTATTTT. This translates into CSEGGGTDTQYF.

This clonotype came up once. The rearrangement uses TRBV14 and TRBJ2-3; D gene unclear. Trimming took off 8 bases at V and 6 bases at J, with 15 bases between the two ends. The CDR3 extends over 13 amino acids. CDR1 and CDR2 (germline): SGHDN, FVKESK. DNA for the CDR3: TGTGCCAGCCGCAATCGTGGTGCGGATACGCAGTATTTT. It yields the protein CASRNRGADTQYF.

The chain is built from TRBV27 and TRBJ1-6; D is unresolved. This CDR3 comprises 13 residues. V dropped 8 bases and J dropped 3 bases, with 8 bases sitting between them. Germline V gives CDR1 MNHEY, CDR2 SMNVEV (reference sequence). The chain's CDR3 is CASRGNYNSPLHF. Here the CDR3 DNA reads TGTGCCAGCCGCGGAAACTATAATTCACCCCTCCACTTT.

This chain connects TRBV20-1 to TRBJ1-1, with D maybe TRBD1 (5 bases). Germline V gene sequence: CDR1 DFQATT, CDR2 SNEGSKA (reference sequence). Trimming took off 7 bases at V and 0 bases at J, with 15 bases between the two ends. The CDR3 consists of 14 residues. The CDR3, as DNA: TGCAGTGTTTTCCCCGGGGCTTTGAACACTGAAGCTTTCTTT. It encodes CSVFPGALNTEAFF.

CDR3 amino acids: CASSQEGALAGAYTGELFF. CDR3 bases: TGTGCCAGCAGCCAAGAAGGGGCCCTAGCGGGAGCGTACACCGGGGAGCTGTTTTTT. V gene TRBV14 combines with J gene TRBJ2-2; TRBD2 aligns across 10 bases. J lost 3 bases, V lost 0 bases, and 10 bases had no gene match. This CDR3 is 19 amino acids long. The germline V gene encodes CDR1 SGHDN and CDR2 FVKESK.

This clonotype was observed a handful of times. The rearrangement uses TRBV4-1 and TRBJ2-2; 13 bases agree with TRBD2. V dropped 0 bases and J dropped 5; count of bases not matched to a gene: 12. Germline-derived CDR1 and CDR2 are MGHRA and YSYEKL. This CDR3 is 20 amino acids long. CDR3 DNA: TGCGCCAGCAGCCAAGATGGTGTGCGGACTAGCGGGAGAAAAACCGGGGAGCTGTTTTTT. It codes for CASSQDGVRTSGRKTGELFF.

The chain employs TRBV6-1 and TRBJ1-6; D perhaps matches TRBD1 (5 bases). In germline, CDR1 is MNHNS, CDR2 SASEGT. V was clipped by 3 bases and J by 9 bases, with 15 bases between them. The CDR3 covers 15 residues. CDR3 sequence (DNA): TGTGCCAGCAGTGATATACAAATCGGGACTTCACCCCTCCACTTT. This codes for CASSDIQIGTSPLHF.

V usage is TRBV5-1 and J usage is TRBJ2-5, with 8 bases fitting TRBD2. The trim removed 5 bases at V and 11 bases at J, leaving 17 bases unmatched. The CDR3 is made up of 15 amino acids. The germline V gene has CDR1 SGHRS and CDR2 YFSETQ. The CDR3 DNA reads as TGCGCCAGCAGGTTAACTAGCGGTTTTTACAATGAGCAGTACTTC. This encodes CASRLTSGFYNEQYF.

This clonotype has a single count. This chain joins TRBV20-1 and TRBJ1-2; no firm D call. The CDR3 is 13 residues long. Germline values: CDR1 DFQATT, CDR2 SNEGSKA (reference sequence). V was shortened by 0 bases and J by 4 bases, with 9 bases between the two germline ends. CDR3 nucleotides: TGCAGTGCTAGAGATGTGGCGGCCTATGGCTACACCTTC. Translated: CSARDVAAYGYTF.

This chain links TRBV6-5 with TRBJ2-3, with 10 bases matching TRBD2. CDR1 and CDR2 from the germline V gene are MNHEY and SVGAGI. This CDR3 contains 18 residues. V trimming: 6 bases; J trimming: 2 bases; junction bases outside the gene matches: 14. CDR3: CASSLTKGLAGATDTQYF. In nucleotides, the CDR3 is TGTGCCAGCAGCCTTACTAAGGGGCTAGCGGGAGCCACAGATACGCAGTATTTT.

The rearrangement joins TRBV12-3 or TRBV12-4 to TRBJ1-5; maybe TRBD1 (5 bases). Trimming stripped 3 bases from V and 11 bases from J, with 11 bases between. The CDR3 runs to 12 residues. CDR3 DNA sequence: TGTGCCAGCAGTTTGGGGGTTGGAGCCCAGCATTTT. This sequence encodes CASSLGVGAQHF.

The J gene is TRBJ1-1, the V gene TRBV5-1, with D perhaps matching TRBD1 (6 bases). The CDR3 has 15 residues. Germline assignment: CDR1 SGHRS and CDR2 YFSETQ. V was pared by 2 bases and J by 2 bases, with 13 bases between. The DNA of the CDR3 is TGCGCCAGCAGCTTACTGGACAGCTACAACACTGAAGCTTTCTTT. Residues: CASSLLDSYNTEAFF.

The rearrangement joins TRBV2 to TRBJ2-1; the match to TRBD2 covers 7 bases. This CDR3 spans 15 amino acids. Germline lookup yields CDR1 SNHLY and CDR2 FYNNEI. The V and J ends lost 6 bases and 0 bases, in that order; junction bases with no gene match: 5. CDR3 coding DNA: TGTGCCAGCAGGGGCGGGAGCGTCTCCTACAATGAGCAGTTCTTC. Its protein is CASRGGSVSYNEQFF. The whole variable domain, remainder taken from reference TRBV2 and TRBJ2-1, is EPEVTQTPSHQVTQMGQEVILRCVPISNHLYFYWYRQILGQKVEFLVSFYNNEISEKSEIFDDQFSVERPDGSNFTLKIRSTKLEDSAMYFCASRGGSVSYNEQFFGPGTRLTVL.

This clonotype appeared a few times. The rearrangement links TRBV6-1 to TRBJ2-1, with D possibly being TRBD2 (6 bases). The ends were cut back, 6 bases at V and 9 bases at J, with 9 bases in the middle. The CDR3 spans 11 residues. CDR1 and CDR2 (germline): MNHNS, SASEGT. The CDR3 region has the DNA TGTGCCAGCAGAATTAGCGGTGAGCAGTTCTTC. This encodes CASRISGEQFF.

The chain joins TRBV4-2 to TRBJ2-1, with D tentatively TRBD2 (6 bases). CDR1 and CDR2 from the germline V gene are LGHNA and YNFKEQ. The CDR3 is 15 amino acids. V was clipped by 0 bases and J by 7 bases, with 13 bases between them. CDR3 sequence: CASSQDIGLANEQFF. The CDR3 nucleotides are TGTGCCAGCAGCCAAGATATCGGGCTAGCGAATGAGCAGTTCTTC.

The rearrangement joins TRBV3-1 to TRBJ2-1; tentatively, D is TRBD1 (5 bases). V was pared by 0 bases and J by 1 base, with 10 bases between. Germline-derived CDR1 and CDR2 are LGHDT and YNNKEL (reference sequence). The CDR3 has 16 amino acids. The CDR3 bases are TGTGCCAGCAGCCAAGATGGGGCCTTGTCCTACAATGAGCAGTTCTTC. Its translation is CASSQDGALSYNEQFF.

The rearrangement joins TRBV3-1 to TRBJ2-1; TRBD2 aligns across 10 bases. The V gene's germline CDR1 is LGHDT and CDR2 YNNKEL (reference sequence). The CDR3 is 15 residues long. V lost 5 bases and J lost 6; bases outside the gene matches: 7. The CDR3 protein is CASSTTSGNINEQFF. The CDR3 region has the DNA TGTGCCAGCAGCACTACTAGCGGGAATATCAATGAGCAGTTCTTC.

The chain employs TRBV20-1 and TRBJ2-5; 7 positions match TRBD1. CDR3 length equals 16 residues. V lost 0 bases and J lost 9; bases outside the gene matches: 16. The V gene's germline CDR1 is DFQATT and CDR2 SNEGSKA (reference sequence). CDR3 DNA: TGCAGTGCTAGAGATTTAGGGGGCATGGTCAGGGGTGCCCAGTACTTC. Translation: CSARDLGGMVRGAQYF.

The table lists this clonotype with a few counts. The chain combines TRBV6-2 or TRBV6-3 with TRBJ2-6, with 7 nucleotides matching TRBD1. Per the germline V gene, CDR1 is MNHEY and CDR2 is SVGEGT. This CDR3 is 17 amino acids long. The J segment lost 0 bases and the V segment lost 8 bases, leaving 10 bases of the junction unmatched. The CDR3 is CASLADRVPSGANVLTF. For the CDR3, the DNA is TGTGCCAGCTTGGCCGACAGGGTCCCCTCTGGGGCCAACGTCCTGACTTTC.

This clonotype has just a few counts. The chain combines TRBV27 with TRBJ1-5; D might be TRBD1 (6 bases). CDR1 and CDR2 (germline): MNHEY, SMNVEV (reference sequence). The CDR3 runs to 14 residues. V lost 6 bases and J lost 4, with 13 bases in between. In nucleotides, the CDR3 is TGTGCCAGCAGCTTAAGAACAGGGAATCAGCCCCAGCATTTT. This codes for CASSLRTGNQPQHF.

The chain has TRBV18 and TRBJ2-5, with D possibly being TRBD2 (6 bases). The closer fit of TRBJ2-7 to the DNA end suggests the J call may be wrong. This CDR3 has 15 residues. Germline CDR1 reads KGHSH; CDR2 reads LQKENI. In DNA form, the CDR3 reads TGTGCCAGCTCACCACCTCGGGGGAGACAAGTCGAGCAGTACTTC. This translates into CASSPPRGRQVEQYF.

The gene calls are TRBV11-1 and TRBJ2-3, with 7 nucleotides matching TRBD2. CDR1 SGHAT and CDR2 FQDESV come from the germline V gene (reference sequence). The CDR3 has 15 residues. V trimming: 1 base; J trimming: 3 bases; junction bases outside the gene matches: 4. The CDR3 region is CASSLVLAVTDTQYF. The CDR3 DNA is TGTGCCAGCAGCTTAGTTCTAGCGGTGACAGATACGCAGTATTTT.